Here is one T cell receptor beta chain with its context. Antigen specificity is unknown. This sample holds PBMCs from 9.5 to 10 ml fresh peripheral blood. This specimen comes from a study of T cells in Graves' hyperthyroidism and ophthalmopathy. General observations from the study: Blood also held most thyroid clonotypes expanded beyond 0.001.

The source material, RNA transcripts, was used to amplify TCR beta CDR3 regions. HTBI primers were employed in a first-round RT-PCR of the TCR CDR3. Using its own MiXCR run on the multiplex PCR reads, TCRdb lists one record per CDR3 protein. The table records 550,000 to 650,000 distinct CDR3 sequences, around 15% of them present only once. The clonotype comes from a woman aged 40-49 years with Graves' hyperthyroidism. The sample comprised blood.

The CDR3 DNA is TGCAGTGCTAGAGATCCCACACTGCTAGCGGAAATCTACAATGAGCAGTTCTTC. It yields the protein CSARDPTLLAEIYNEQFF. This chain joins TRBV20-1 and TRBJ2-1; 7 bases are a match to TRBD2. The CDR3 length is 18 residues. The germline V gene has CDR1 DFQATT and CDR2 SNEGSKA (reference sequence). J gave up 3 bases and V 0 bases, and 14 bases lay outside the gene matches.